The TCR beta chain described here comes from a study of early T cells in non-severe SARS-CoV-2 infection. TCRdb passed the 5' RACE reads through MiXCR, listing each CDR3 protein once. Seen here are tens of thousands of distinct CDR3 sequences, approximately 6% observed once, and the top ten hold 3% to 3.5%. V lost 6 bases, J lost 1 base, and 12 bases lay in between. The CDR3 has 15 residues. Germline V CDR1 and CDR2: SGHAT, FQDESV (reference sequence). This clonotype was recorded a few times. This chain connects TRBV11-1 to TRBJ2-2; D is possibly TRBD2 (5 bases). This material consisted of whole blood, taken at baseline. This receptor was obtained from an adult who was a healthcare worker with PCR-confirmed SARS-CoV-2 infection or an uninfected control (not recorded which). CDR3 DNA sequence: TGTGCCAGCAGACTAGGACGCCGGAACACCGGGGAGCTGTTTTTT. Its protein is CASRLGRRNTGELFF.